Listed here is a single T cell receptor beta chain. This entry comes from a study of CD8 T cells in Susac syndrome. With random hexamers, about 0.45 to 1 ug RNA was reverse transcribed. TCRdb itself ran the immunoSEQ multiplex PCR reads through MiXCR, one entry per CDR3 protein. This sample has 70,000 or so distinct CDR3 sequences, with approximately 94% found just once. Sequenced: CD8+ T cells from PBMCs. This TCR derives from a human donor with multiple sclerosis.

For the CDR3, the DNA is TGCAGCGTTAATGGAGTGGTAGCGGGGGGACTCGCTAGCACAGATACGCAGTATTTT. It codes for CSVNGVVAGGLASTDTQYF. The chain couples TRBV29-1 to TRBJ2-3; 10 bases map to TRBD2. The CDR3 runs to 19 residues. V lost 5 bases and J lost 0; bases outside the gene matches: 17. From germline, CDR1 is SQVTM and CDR2 ANQGSEA.